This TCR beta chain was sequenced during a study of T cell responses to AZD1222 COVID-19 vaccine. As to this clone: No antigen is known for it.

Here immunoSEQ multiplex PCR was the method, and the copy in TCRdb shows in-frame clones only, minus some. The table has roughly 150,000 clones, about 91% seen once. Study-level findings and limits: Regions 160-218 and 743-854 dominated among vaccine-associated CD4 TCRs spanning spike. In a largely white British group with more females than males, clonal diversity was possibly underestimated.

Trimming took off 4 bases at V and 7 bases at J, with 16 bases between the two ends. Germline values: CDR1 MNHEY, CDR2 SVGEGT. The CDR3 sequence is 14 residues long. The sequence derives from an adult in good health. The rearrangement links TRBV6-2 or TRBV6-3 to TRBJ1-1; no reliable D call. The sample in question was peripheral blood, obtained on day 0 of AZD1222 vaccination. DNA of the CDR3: TGTGCCAGCAGTTCTCCCCCACCTAACGGTGAAGCTTTCTTT. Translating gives CASSSPPPNGEAFF.